These T cell receptor beta chains were read from a single sample in a study of T cells after yellow fever vaccination. TCRdb re-called the 5' RACE reads with MiXCR, one entry per CDR3 protein. Among tens of thousands of distinct CDR3 sequences listed, 7% to 9% were seen once. The sequencing used CD8+ T cells sorted from PBMCs, collected roughly 14 days after the first yellow fever vaccination. The receptors were sampled from a man between 18 and 29 years old who received the YFV17D yellow fever vaccine. The CDR3 runs from the conserved cysteine through the conserved F or W. Fields, in order: V gene, D gene, J gene, clone size, CDR3 protein, CDR3 DNA. A D gene is named only where the DNA matches it firmly. For some rows the clone size is stated as once, few or many, or as a class when expanded; others skip it.

V gene: TRBV6-5
D gene: NA
J gene: TRBJ2-2
clone size: many
CDR3 protein: CASSYPRGPVTGELFF
CDR3 DNA: TGTGCCAGCAGTTACCCGCGGGGGCCTGTCACCGGGGAGCTGTTTTTT

V gene: TRBV6-2/TRBV6-3
D gene: NA
J gene: TRBJ1-2
clone size: many
CDR3 protein: CASCHGANYGYTF
CDR3 DNA: TGTGCCAGCTGCCACGGAGCTAACTATGGCTACACCTTC

V gene: TRBV12-3/TRBV12-4
D gene: NA
J gene: TRBJ1-3
clone size: many
CDR3 protein: CASSPKRGPGNTIYF
CDR3 DNA: TGTGCCAGCAGTCCTAAACGGGGGCCTGGAAACACCATATATTTT

V gene: TRBV6-2/TRBV6-3
D gene: NA
J gene: TRBJ1-5
clone size: many
CDR3 protein: CASSYLSVLSNQPQHF
CDR3 DNA: TGTGCCAGCAGTTACCTGAGTGTGTTGAGCAATCAGCCCCAGCATTTT

V gene: TRBV12-3/TRBV12-4
D gene: TRBD1
J gene: TRBJ2-5
clone size: few
CDR3 protein: CASSLLGTGETQYF
CDR3 DNA: TGTGCCAGCAGTTTACTAGGGACAGGAGAGACCCAGTACTTC

V gene: TRBV20-1
D gene: NA
J gene: TRBJ2-1
clone size: many
CDR3 protein: CSAISARAVEQFF
CDR3 DNA: TGCAGTGCTATTTCCGCCAGGGCGGTTGAGCAGTTCTTC

V gene: TRBV20-1
D gene: NA
J gene: TRBJ1-1
clone size: many
CDR3 protein: CSASQGSATEAFF
CDR3 DNA: TGCAGTGCTAGCCAGGGTAGTGCGACTGAAGCTTTCTTT

V gene: TRBV6-5
D gene: NA
J gene: TRBJ2-7
clone size: many
CDR3 protein: CASSYSTGFNEQYF
CDR3 DNA: TGTGCCAGCAGTTACTCCACAGGGTTCAACGAGCAGTACTTC

V gene: TRBV5-1
D gene: NA
J gene: TRBJ2-7
clone size: many
CDR3 protein: CASSLAVLEGRKWDEQYF
CDR3 DNA: TGCGCCAGCAGCTTGGCCGTGTTGGAGGGGAGAAAATGGGACGAGCAGTACTTC

V gene: TRBV27
D gene: NA
J gene: TRBJ2-2
clone size: many
CDR3 protein: CASSLRLAFTGELFF
CDR3 DNA: TGTGCCAGCAGTTTACGTCTAGCGTTCACCGGGGAGCTGTTTTTT

V gene: TRBV28
D gene: TRBD1
J gene: TRBJ2-5
clone size: many
CDR3 protein: CASSFNRGRGETQYF
CDR3 DNA: TGTGCCAGCAGTTTTAACAGGGGGCGCGGGGAGACCCAGTACTTC

V gene: TRBV9
D gene: TRBD2
J gene: TRBJ2-3
clone size: many
CDR3 protein: CASSVESGGLVTDTQYF
CDR3 DNA: TGTGCCAGCAGCGTAGAGTCGGGGGGACTCGTCACAGATACGCAGTATTTT

V gene: TRBV20-1
D gene: TRBD2
J gene: TRBJ2-7
clone size: NA
CDR3 protein: CSAIAGPSGTYEQYF
CDR3 DNA: TGCAGTGCCATCGCGGGGCCTAGCGGAACCTACGAGCAGTACTTC

V gene: TRBV5-4
D gene: NA
J gene: TRBJ2-2
clone size: many
CDR3 protein: CASKLGAGELFF
CDR3 DNA: TGTGCCAGCAAGCTGGGGGCCGGGGAGCTGTTTTTT

V gene: TRBV4-3
D gene: TRBD1
J gene: TRBJ2-4
clone size: few
CDR3 protein: CASSQDRGRGKNIQYF
CDR3 DNA: TGCGCCAGCAGCCAAGACAGGGGGCGCGGCAAAAACATTCAGTACTTC

V gene: TRBV4-1
D gene: NA
J gene: TRBJ1-1
clone size: many
CDR3 protein: CASSQVEFTEAFF
CDR3 DNA: TGCGCCAGCAGCCAAGTGGAATTCACTGAAGCTTTCTTT

V gene: TRBV7-6
D gene: NA
J gene: TRBJ1-2
clone size: few
CDR3 protein: CASSLQPRANYGYTF
CDR3 DNA: TGTGCCAGCAGCTTACAGCCCAGGGCTAACTATGGCTACACCTTC

V gene: TRBV11-2
D gene: NA
J gene: TRBJ1-6
clone size: few
CDR3 protein: CASSLLSGDNSPLHF
CDR3 DNA: TGTGCCAGCAGCTTGCTGTCAGGGGATAATTCACCCCTCCACTTT

V gene: TRBV12-3/TRBV12-4
D gene: NA
J gene: TRBJ1-5
clone size: many
CDR3 protein: CASSFWGGDQPQHF
CDR3 DNA: TGTGCCAGCAGTTTTTGGGGAGGCGATCAGCCCCAGCATTTT

V gene: TRBV6-5
D gene: NA
J gene: TRBJ2-2
clone size: many
CDR3 protein: CASSYGEDDTGELFF
CDR3 DNA: TGTGCCAGCAGTTATGGAGAGGATGACACCGGGGAGCTGTTTTTT

V gene: TRBV7-9
D gene: NA
J gene: TRBJ2-1
clone size: many
CDR3 protein: CASILPGQGNYNEQFF
CDR3 DNA: TGTGCCAGCATCCTACCCGGGCAGGGGAACTACAATGAGCAGTTCTTC

V gene: TRBV7-8
D gene: NA
J gene: TRBJ1-2
clone size: many
CDR3 protein: CASSVDRLFYGYTF
CDR3 DNA: TGTGCCAGCAGCGTAGACAGGCTCTTCTATGGCTACACCTTC

V gene: TRBV27
D gene: NA
J gene: TRBJ2-3
clone size: NA
CDR3 protein: CASSLSVSGPKVF
CDR3 DNA: TGTGCCAGCAGTTTATCCGTGTCTGGTCCAAAAGTTTTT

V gene: TRBV18
D gene: TRBD1
J gene: TRBJ1-1
clone size: few
CDR3 protein: CASSLGTGGAYTEAFF
CDR3 DNA: TGTGCCAGCTCACTGGGGACAGGGGGCGCGTACACTGAAGCTTTCTTT

V gene: TRBV12-3/TRBV12-4
D gene: NA
J gene: TRBJ2-2
clone size: many
CDR3 protein: CASSLVANTGELFF
CDR3 DNA: TGTGCCAGCAGTTTAGTCGCGAACACCGGGGAGCTGTTTTTT

V gene: TRBV6-6
D gene: NA
J gene: TRBJ1-1
clone size: NA
CDR3 protein: CATDRNTEAFF
CDR3 DNA: TGTGCCACGGACAGAAACACTGAAGCTTTCTTT

V gene: TRBV4-2
D gene: NA
J gene: TRBJ2-3
clone size: NA
CDR3 protein: CASSHPSQVWAGWGTDTQYF
CDR3 DNA: TGTGCCAGCAGTCACCCCTCGCAGGTTTGGGCGGGGTGGGGCACAGATACGCAGTATTTT